This TCR beta chain was sequenced in a study of siplizumab effects on memory and regulatory T cells (dated by TCRdb to about 2019). In terms of the full investigation: The study looked at the effect of siplizumab, an anti-CD2 antibody, on alloreactive T-cell subsets in allogeneic mixed lymphocyte reactions made from human PBMCs. The investigation overall reported the following: For roughly 75-96% of proliferating CD4+ or CD8+ clones, no naive or memory phenotype could be assigned. Unstimulated naive T cells appeared to be more diverse than memory T cells, and naive cells seemed to make a substantial contribution to the alloresponse. In reactions with siplizumab, an average of around 70% of mappable alloreactive CD4+ clones were Treg-derived, compared with roughly 26% in control reactions. Whether proliferating Tregs from siplizumab cultures actually had suppressive function was not functionally confirmed. Sequences below about 10^-5 frequency were poorly captured, so only a minor fraction of alloreactive clones could be mapped to unstimulated subsets. Siplizumab significantly reduced the cumulative frequency of alloreactive sequences traceable to unstimulated CD4+ memory T cells.

In addition, sequencing in three donor pairs included unstimulated CD8+ effector memory subsets alongside CD4+ naive, CD8+ naive, CD8+ TEMRA and CD4+ memory subsets. Sorted unstimulated T cells, along with proliferating T cells recovered from mixed lymphocyte reactions, underwent TCRbeta CDR3 sequencing. Fresh whole blood from around 11 HLA-typed healthy donors was used to isolate PBMCs. The library was obtained by the immunoSEQ multiplex PCR assay. Each sample had some 10^5 TCR templates assayed by the deep sequencing platform. Genomic DNA extracted from sorted T cells was used for TCRbeta CDR3 sequencing. As for the authors' bioinformatics: The R programming language was used for the clonal analysis of the TCRbeta CDR3 data. Alloreactive CD4+ and CD8+ clones were defined by comparing unstimulated samples with post-reaction CFSE-low samples. By matching sequences to the repertoires of sorted unstimulated Treg and non-Treg cells, each alloreactive CD4+ clone was assigned a regulatory or non-regulatory origin. As stored in TCRdb, this immuneACCESS dataset retains in-frame rearrangements with V and J assigned. A fraction of the clones does not appear; measured against another copy, unresolved V genes explain less than half of the discrepancy, and the remainder lacks a known reason. That table is the source of V, J and clone size, and D and trimming were worked out from the DNA. This sample gives about 40,000 clones in total; 89% of them show up just once. The ten top clones hold under 0.3% of the sample.

CDR1 SNHLY and CDR2 FYNNEI were looked up in the germline V gene. V is pruned by 6 bases and J by 11 bases, leaving 12 bases of the junction without a gene match. The CDR3 has 16 amino acids, counting the end cysteine and phenylalanine. Just the 48-base CDR3 DNA is kept, in frame starting at base 1. About this clone: What antigen it recognizes has not been identified. No quality values exist for individual bases; no much larger clone is one base distant.

The clonotype originates from a human donor in good health. This receptor chain uses TRBV2 and TRBJ2-4; TRBD2 matches 14 bases in the middle. Sequenced sample: naive CD4+ T cells sorted from blood. Read against the paper, the sample's cell subset or site label means: unstimulated naive T cells. In nucleotide form, the sequence is TGTGCCAGCAGGACCGGGACTAGCGGGGGAATTGGCGTTCAGTACTTC. Its translation reads: CASRTGTSGGIGVQYF.